Listed below are T cell receptor beta chains from one sample, sequenced in a study of blood T cells in healthy people across ages. TCRdb used MiXCR to reprocess the 5' RACE reads, holding one entry per CDR3 protein. The sample includes approximately 1.5 million distinct CDR3 sequences, around 36% of them seen just once. The sequencing input was blood. Source of these receptors: a young woman in good health. Both conserved end residues are part of each CDR3. D genes are given only for firm matches. The size field is filled for only some rows; it gives once, few, many or a size class.

>.|.|TRBV2|TRBJ2-2
CASSEAGAHTGELFF
TGTGCCAGCAGTGAAGCGGGGGCCCACACCGGGGAGCTGTTTTTT
>.|.|TRBV27|TRBJ2-3
CASAVTSSADTQYF
TGTGCCAGCGCTGTTACTAGCTCGGCAGATACGCAGTATTTT
>TRBD1|.|TRBV11-2|TRBJ1-1
CASSPRRPGQRNTEAFF
TGTGCCAGCAGCCCGCGGCGACCGGGACAGAGGAACACTGAAGCTTTCTTT
>.|.|TRBV20-1|TRBJ2-1
CSAHGTFNEQFF
TGCAGTGCTCACGGGACCTTCAATGAGCAGTTCTTC
>.|.|TRBV5-5|TRBJ1-5
CASSLSRGSSNQPQHF
TGTGCCAGCAGCTTAAGCAGGGGAAGTAGCAATCAGCCCCAGCATTTT
>.|.|TRBV20-1|TRBJ2-4
CSTKKGGAAKNIQYF
TGCAGTACCAAAAAGGGGGGGGCGGCCAAAAACATTCAGTACTTC
>TRBD1|.|TRBV9|TRBJ1-1
CAGSVGTGNTEAFF
TGTGCCGGCAGCGTAGGGACAGGGAATACTGAAGCTTTCTTT
>TRBD2|.|TRBV7-9|TRBJ2-3
CASSTPSVFGRGTDTQYF
TGTGCCAGCAGCACCCCGAGCGTGTTCGGGAGGGGAACAGATACGCAGTATTTT
>TRBD1|.|TRBV28|TRBJ1-2
CAGAQGQAYGYTF
TGTGCCGGGGCACAGGGGCAGGCCTATGGCTACACCTTC
>.|.|TRBV16|TRBJ1-6
CASSKYNSPLHF
TGTGCCAGCAGCAAGTATAATTCACCCCTCCACTTT
>.|once|TRBV10-3|TRBJ2-3
CAIRGDSGYGDSHTDTQYF
TGTGCCATCAGGGGGGACAGCGGGTATGGGGACTCCCACACAGATACGCAGTATTTT
>.|.|TRBV7-3|TRBJ2-3
CASSLMGSNTDPQYF
TGTGCCAGCAGCTTAATGGGGTCGAACACAGATCCGCAGTATTTT